This is a list of T cell receptor beta chains from one sample in a study of OX40 agonist ivuxolimab in advanced cancers. Produced via immunoSEQ multiplex PCR; TCRdb's table is partial and in-frame only. This sample has 50,000 to 65,000 clones, with more than 80% found just once. The sample was CD4+ or CD8+ T cells sorted from blood, taken in a trial of the OX40 agonist ivuxolimab. The receptor set was obtained from an adult with an advanced solid tumor such as melanoma, head and neck, liver or kidney cancer. CDR3s include the opening cysteine and the closing phenylalanine or tryptophan. A D gene is named only where the DNA matches it firmly. Rows give clone size only sometimes, using once, few, many, or a class for an expanded clone.

d_gene: NA
len: 13
v_gene: TRBV11-3
j_gene: TRBJ2-3
abundance: NA
CDR3aa: CASSRTPIDTQYF

d_gene: TRBD2
len: 14
v_gene: TRBV2
j_gene: TRBJ2-7
abundance: NA
CDR3aa: CASSGVAGDTEQYF

d_gene: TRBD2
len: 16
v_gene: TRBV18
j_gene: TRBJ2-1
abundance: NA
CDR3aa: CASSPPSGSSYNEQFF

d_gene: NA
len: 14
v_gene: TRBV5-6
j_gene: TRBJ2-3
abundance: NA
CDR3aa: CASSLSGSTDTQYF

d_gene: NA
len: 14
v_gene: TRBV30
j_gene: TRBJ2-3
abundance: NA
CDR3aa: CAWSVGGFGDTQYF

d_gene: NA
len: 14
v_gene: TRBV7-2
j_gene: TRBJ1-2
abundance: NA
CDR3aa: CASSSGPTGYGYTF

d_gene: TRBD1
len: 16
v_gene: TRBV18
j_gene: TRBJ1-2
abundance: once
CDR3aa: CASSPGQGSANYGYTF

d_gene: NA
len: 15
v_gene: TRBV5-1
j_gene: TRBJ2-2
abundance: NA
CDR3aa: CASSRMSGADGELFF

d_gene: TRBD2
len: 14
v_gene: TRBV11-2
j_gene: TRBJ2-3
abundance: NA
CDR3aa: CASSQAGGADTQYF

d_gene: TRBD2
len: 15
v_gene: TRBV18
j_gene: TRBJ2-1
abundance: NA
CDR3aa: CASSPGTSNHNEQFF

d_gene: NA
len: 15
v_gene: TRBV9
j_gene: TRBJ1-2
abundance: NA
CDR3aa: CASSVDLQGRYGYTF

d_gene: NA
len: 14
v_gene: TRBV6-4
j_gene: TRBJ2-3
abundance: NA
CDR3aa: CASSDGGLTDTQYF

d_gene: TRBD2
len: 15
v_gene: TRBV6-5
j_gene: TRBJ2-1
abundance: NA
CDR3aa: CASRPGTSGYNEQFF

d_gene: NA
len: 16
v_gene: TRBV7-9
j_gene: TRBJ2-7
abundance: NA
CDR3aa: CASSLAPGRSSYEQYF

d_gene: NA
len: 10
v_gene: TRBV6-1
j_gene: TRBJ2-7
abundance: few
CDR3aa: CASSQRPSYF

d_gene: NA
len: 11
v_gene: TRBV7-9
j_gene: TRBJ1-4
abundance: once
CDR3aa: CASSLGVKLFF

d_gene: TRBD1
len: 15
v_gene: TRBV6-6
j_gene: TRBJ2-7
abundance: NA
CDR3aa: CASSPRQGAAYEQYF

d_gene: NA
len: 16
v_gene: TRBV7-2
j_gene: TRBJ2-7
abundance: few
CDR3aa: CASSLVGGSSSYEQYF

d_gene: NA
len: 13
v_gene: TRBV19
j_gene: TRBJ2-7
abundance: NA
CDR3aa: CASSHPGNYEQYF

d_gene: TRBD1
len: 14
v_gene: TRBV2
j_gene: TRBJ2-3
abundance: NA
CDR3aa: CASKTGQGRDTQYF

d_gene: NA
len: 13
v_gene: TRBV7-3
j_gene: TRBJ2-7
abundance: NA
CDR3aa: CASSLTTLGEQYF

d_gene: NA
len: 12
v_gene: TRBV12-5
j_gene: TRBJ2-5
abundance: NA
CDR3aa: CASGLGRETQYF

d_gene: TRBD2
len: 15
v_gene: TRBV7-9
j_gene: TRBJ2-1
abundance: few
CDR3aa: CASSAQAGAYDEQFF

d_gene: NA
len: 16
v_gene: TRBV25-1
j_gene: TRBJ2-6
abundance: NA
CDR3aa: CASSDNPSSGANVLTF

d_gene: NA
len: 16
v_gene: TRBV5-4
j_gene: TRBJ1-2
abundance: NA
CDR3aa: CASSLGGALANYGYTF

d_gene: NA
len: 15
v_gene: TRBV15
j_gene: TRBJ1-2
abundance: NA
CDR3aa: CATSRDHGGVYGYTF

d_gene: TRBD1
len: 12
v_gene: TRBV7-2
j_gene: TRBJ1-1
abundance: once
CDR3aa: CASSNTGVEAFF

d_gene: TRBD1
len: 15
v_gene: TRBV12-5
j_gene: TRBJ2-2
abundance: NA
CDR3aa: CASALDRTNTGELFF

d_gene: TRBD1
len: 14
v_gene: TRBV19
j_gene: TRBJ2-7
abundance: NA
CDR3aa: CASSKPGQGYEQYF

d_gene: NA
len: 14
v_gene: TRBV5-6
j_gene: TRBJ1-1
abundance: NA
CDR3aa: CASIHRALGTEAFF

d_gene: TRBD2
len: 15
v_gene: TRBV9
j_gene: TRBJ2-1
abundance: NA
CDR3aa: CASSVGAGAYNEQFF

d_gene: TRBD1
len: 16
v_gene: TRBV19
j_gene: TRBJ2-2
abundance: NA
CDR3aa: CASRTAGQENAGELFF

d_gene: NA
len: 14
v_gene: TRBV27
j_gene: TRBJ2-1
abundance: NA
CDR3aa: CASRGGFSYNEQFF

d_gene: NA
len: 12
v_gene: TRBV7-9
j_gene: TRBJ2-3
abundance: NA
CDR3aa: CASDRLRDTQYF

d_gene: TRBD2
len: 13
v_gene: TRBV11-2
j_gene: TRBJ2-5
abundance: NA
CDR3aa: CASRFQGGETQYF

d_gene: TRBD1
len: 14
v_gene: TRBV6-1
j_gene: TRBJ1-6
abundance: NA
CDR3aa: CATHRQGFNSPLHF

d_gene: NA
len: 13
v_gene: TRBV10-2
j_gene: TRBJ2-5
abundance: NA
CDR3aa: CASSLPPIETQYF

d_gene: NA
len: 15
v_gene: TRBV5-1
j_gene: TRBJ2-5
abundance: NA
CDR3aa: CASSSRGSLQETQYF

d_gene: NA
len: 14
v_gene: TRBV27
j_gene: TRBJ2-1
abundance: NA
CDR3aa: CASSLRPAYNEQFF

d_gene: TRBD1
len: 13
v_gene: TRBV7-3
j_gene: TRBJ1-1
abundance: NA
CDR3aa: CASSRTGGTEAFF

d_gene: NA
len: 15
v_gene: TRBV11-3
j_gene: TRBJ2-7
abundance: few
CDR3aa: CASSHGTGRSYEQYF

d_gene: NA
len: 14
v_gene: TRBV19
j_gene: TRBJ2-5
abundance: NA
CDR3aa: CASSLGTYQETQYF

d_gene: TRBD1
len: 18
v_gene: TRBV7-9
j_gene: TRBJ2-1
abundance: NA
CDR3aa: CASSLRGLQGAMFNEQFF

d_gene: TRBD2
len: 15
v_gene: TRBV25-1
j_gene: TRBJ2-5
abundance: NA
CDR3aa: CASSDRLAGQETQYF

d_gene: TRBD1
len: 15
v_gene: TRBV19
j_gene: TRBJ2-5
abundance: NA
CDR3aa: CASRAADRGRETQYF

d_gene: NA
len: 13
v_gene: TRBV10-3
j_gene: TRBJ2-4
abundance: NA
CDR3aa: CAILDRAKNIQYF

d_gene: NA
len: 14
v_gene: TRBV11-3
j_gene: TRBJ2-3
abundance: NA
CDR3aa: CASSARGSGDTQYF

d_gene: NA
len: 13
v_gene: TRBV7-3
j_gene: TRBJ1-6
abundance: once
CDR3aa: CASSLSSNSPLHF

d_gene: TRBD1
len: 14
v_gene: TRBV5-1
j_gene: TRBJ1-2
abundance: NA
CDR3aa: CASSWTGSFYGYTF

d_gene: NA
len: 15
v_gene: TRBV10-3
j_gene: TRBJ1-5
abundance: NA
CDR3aa: CAISESKGDDQPQHF

d_gene: NA
len: 14
v_gene: TRBV19
j_gene: TRBJ1-2
abundance: few
CDR3aa: CASSIGTGNYGYTF

d_gene: NA
len: 12
v_gene: TRBV5-4
j_gene: TRBJ1-2
abundance: NA
CDR3aa: CASSLEAYGYTF